These T cell receptor beta chains were read from a single sample in a study of OX40 agonist ivuxolimab in advanced cancers. Libraries were prepared by immunoSEQ multiplex PCR; TCRdb keeps only in-frame clonotypes and omits some of them. In the table there are some 81,000 clones, more than 70% of which are singletons. Source: CD4+ or CD8+ T cells sorted from blood, taken in a trial of the OX40 agonist ivuxolimab. The receptors come from an adult with an advanced solid tumor such as melanoma, head and neck, liver or kidney cancer. The CDR3 runs from the conserved cysteine through the conserved F or W. A D gene is named only where the DNA matches it firmly. Clone size is given for some rows only: seen once, a few or many times, or a class if the clone is expanded.

DNA | CDR3 | size | length | J | D | V
TGTGCCAGCCACGGACAGCTTAATGAAAAACTGTTTTTT | CASHGQLNEKLFF | few | 13 | TRBJ1-4 | . | TRBV2
TGTGCCAGCAGTTATGGGCCCACCACAGATACGCAGTATTTT | CASSYGPTTDTQYF | . | 14 | TRBJ2-3 | . | TRBV6-5
TGTGCCAGCAGCCAAGATCAGGGGATGAGCTATGGCTACACCTTC | CASSQDQGMSYGYTF | . | 15 | TRBJ1-2 | . | TRBV4-2
TGTGCCAGCTCACCACGGAGTACAGGGGGCGACACTGAAGCTTTCTTT | CASSPRSTGGDTEAFF | . | 16 | TRBJ1-1 | TRBD1 | TRBV18
TGTGCCAGCAGTTTCCCAACAGATCTCCTTACCCATTCACCCCTCCACTTT | CASSFPTDLLTHSPLHF | . | 17 | TRBJ1-6 | . | TRBV28
TGTGCCAGCAGCGCTTACAGGGGGCAGTACGAGCAGTACTTC | CASSAYRGQYEQYF | . | 14 | TRBJ2-7 | TRBD1 | TRBV2
TGCGCCAGCAGCCAAGATAGAGGGGTTTGGGTCGAGCAGTACTTC | CASSQDRGVWVEQYF | . | 15 | TRBJ2-7 | . | TRBV4-1
TGTGCCAGCAGCCGGGGACTAGCGGGATCCTACGAGCAGTACTTC | CASSRGLAGSYEQYF | . | 15 | TRBJ2-7 | TRBD2 | TRBV7-2
TGTGCCAGCAGCTTGGTTTTTTCGGGACTAGCGGCGCCAGAGACCCAGTACTTC | CASSLVFSGLAAPETQYF | . | 18 | TRBJ2-5 | TRBD2 | TRBV5-4
TGTGCCAGCAGTGAAGCGCGGCGGGGCAATCAGCCCCAGCATTTT | CASSEARRGNQPQHF | . | 15 | TRBJ1-5 | . | TRBV2
TGTGCCAGCAGGGGAACCGGACAGGGGGCTTTCCGCGAGCAGTACTTC | CASRGTGQGAFREQYF | . | 16 | TRBJ2-7 | TRBD1 | TRBV27
TGTGCCAGCAGCTTCGAAGGGGACTATGGCTACACCTTC | CASSFEGDYGYTF | . | 13 | TRBJ1-2 | . | TRBV5-5
TGTGCCAGCAGGCGGGACGGGGTTTACGAGCAGTACTTC | CASRRDGVYEQYF | . | 13 | TRBJ2-7 | . | TRBV27
TGTGCCAGCAGCACAGGACTAGCGGGGACTACCTACAATGAGCAGTTCTTC | CASSTGLAGTTYNEQFF | . | 17 | TRBJ2-1 | TRBD2 | TRBV5-4
TGTGCCAGCAGTTACCGGGCCAGACGAAACACCGGGGAGCTGTTTTTT | CASSYRARRNTGELFF | . | 16 | TRBJ2-2 | . | TRBV6-5
TGTGCCAGCACCACAGGGTACTCGTACGAGCAGTACTTC | CASTTGYSYEQYF | . | 13 | TRBJ2-7 | . | TRBV6-5
TGTGCCAGCAGACAGAAGGACGCCACTGAAGCTTTCTTT | CASRQKDATEAFF | . | 13 | TRBJ1-1 | . | TRBV6-1
TGTGCCAGCAGTCGACAGGTCGTATTCCAGTTCTTC | CASSRQVVFQFF | . | 12 | TRBJ2-1 | . | TRBV27
TGTGCCAGCAGACAGGGGGCGAGCACTGAAGCTTTCTTT | CASRQGASTEAFF | once | 13 | TRBJ1-1 | TRBD1 | TRBV7-9
TGTGCCAGCAGTTCCCGACAGGGGGCCTATGGCTACACCTTC | CASSSRQGAYGYTF | . | 14 | TRBJ1-2 | TRBD1 | TRBV27
TGTGCCAGCAGCCAAGGGGACAGGGATAATCAGCCCCAGCATTTT | CASSQGDRDNQPQHF | once | 15 | TRBJ1-5 | TRBD1 | TRBV4-2
TGTGCCAGCAGCCCAGGGGGGGGCGATGAGCAGTTCTTC | CASSPGGGDEQFF | . | 13 | TRBJ2-1 | . | TRBV7-8
TGTGCCAGCAGCTTCATAAGGCAGATGAACACTGAAGCTTTCTTT | CASSFIRQMNTEAFF | once | 15 | TRBJ1-1 | . | TRBV7-2
TGTGCCAGCTCACCACCGGGGCCCTATGGCTACACCTTC | CASSPPGPYGYTF | . | 13 | TRBJ1-2 | . | TRBV18
TGTGCCAGCAGCTTACAGGGAGGAAGCACTGAAGCTTTCTTT | CASSLQGGSTEAFF | . | 14 | TRBJ1-1 | . | TRBV6-5
TGTGCCAGTAGCCGGACAGGGGGCCGATATGGCTACACCTTC | CASSRTGGRYGYTF | once | 14 | TRBJ1-2 | TRBD1 | TRBV19
TGTGCCAGCAGTTACTCGTCCGGACAGGGACTAGATACGCAGTATTTT | CASSYSSGQGLDTQYF | . | 16 | TRBJ2-3 | TRBD1 | TRBV6-5
TGTGCCAGCAGCTTAGGGGGGGATACGCAGTATTTT | CASSLGGDTQYF | . | 12 | TRBJ2-3 | . | TRBV11-2
TGTGCCAGCAGTCGAGCGGGGTACACAGATACGCAGTATTTT | CASSRAGYTDTQYF | . | 14 | TRBJ2-3 | TRBD2 | TRBV28
TGTGCCAGCAGCTTAGGAGCTCGGACGAACTTC | CASSLGARTNF | . | 11 | TRBJ2-7 | . | TRBV5-6
TGTGCCAGCAGTTCCCTGGGCACAATGAACACTGAAGCTTTCTTT | CASSSLGTMNTEAFF | . | 15 | TRBJ1-1 | . | TRBV6-6
TGTGCCAGCAGCATTGGGACAGGGGAAAGGGAAAAACTGTTTTTT | CASSIGTGEREKLFF | . | 15 | TRBJ1-4 | TRBD1 | TRBV7-2
TGTGCCAGCAGCTTAGACAGTAATCAGCCCCAGCATTTT | CASSLDSNQPQHF | . | 13 | TRBJ1-5 | . | TRBV7-8
TGTGCCTCAATGCTTGGAAACACCATATATTTT | CASMLGNTIYF | . | 11 | TRBJ1-3 | . | TRBV6-5
TGTGCCAGCAGCTTCCTGACAGGGAGCACTGAAGCTTTCTTT | CASSFLTGSTEAFF | . | 14 | TRBJ1-1 | TRBD1 | TRBV7-2
TGTGCCAGCACCGTAACCGGGAGTGAAGCTTTCTTT | CASTVTGSEAFF | . | 12 | TRBJ1-1 | . | TRBV5-1
TGTGCCAGCAGTTTATTTGGGACTAGCGGGGTGAGCTACAATGAGCAGTTCTTC | CASSLFGTSGVSYNEQFF | . | 18 | TRBJ2-1 | TRBD2 | TRBV28
TGTGCCAGCAGCTTGGGCCGGTTGGGGCAAGGAGCCAAAAACATTCAGTACTTC | CASSLGRLGQGAKNIQYF | . | 18 | TRBJ2-4 | . | TRBV7-8
TGTGCCAGCAGCTTTGGGACAGTCCAAGAGACCCAGTACTTC | CASSFGTVQETQYF | . | 14 | TRBJ2-5 | TRBD1 | TRBV7-9
TGTGCCAACCCCCCTGACGGATCCTACGAGCAGTACTTC | CANPPDGSYEQYF | . | 13 | TRBJ2-7 | . | TRBV19
TGTGCCAGCAGAACCGGGACTAGCGGAAGCACAGATACGCAGTATTTT | CASRTGTSGSTDTQYF | . | 16 | TRBJ2-3 | TRBD2 | TRBV27
TGTGCCGGTTCGGGTCCCCTTTCCTACGAGCAGTACTTC | CAGSGPLSYEQYF | . | 13 | TRBJ2-7 | . | TRBV28
TGTGCCATCGGGCAGGAAAGAACCTCGTTACACAACGAGCAGTACTTC | CAIGQERTSLHNEQYF | . | 16 | TRBJ2-7 | . | TRBV10-3
TGTGCCAGCAGCTTAAGGGCTACTGAAGCTTTCTTT | CASSLRATEAFF | . | 12 | TRBJ1-1 | . | TRBV5-4
TGTGCCAGCAGCTTGAATCCAGTATACACCATATATTTT | CASSLNPVYTIYF | . | 13 | TRBJ1-3 | . | TRBV7-2
TGTGCCAGCAGCTTCGACAGGGAAGAGACCCAGTACTTC | CASSFDREETQYF | . | 13 | TRBJ2-5 | TRBD1 | TRBV7-8
TGTGCCAGCAGTTGGGCGGCCCTCGCCTACGAGCAGTACTTC | CASSWAALAYEQYF | . | 14 | TRBJ2-7 | . | TRBV28
TGTGCCAGCAGCATCAACCTAGGAGCCAACACTGAAGCTTTCTTT | CASSINLGANTEAFF | . | 15 | TRBJ1-1 | . | TRBV7-8
TGCGCCAGCAGCTTGAGGACAGCTCAGGGCGGCTACACCTTC | CASSLRTAQGGYTF | . | 14 | TRBJ1-2 | . | TRBV5-1
TGTGCCAGCAGCTTGGGGAGGGTCTCCTACAATGAGCAGTTCTTC | CASSLGRVSYNEQFF | . | 15 | TRBJ2-1 | . | TRBV5-5
TGTGCCAGCACCGTTATAGGGGGGGGGAGCTCCTACGAGCAGTACTTC | CASTVIGGGSSYEQYF | . | 16 | TRBJ2-7 | . | TRBV28
TGTGCCAGCAGCTTAGCGGGGGACCCCTACGAGCAGTACTTC | CASSLAGDPYEQYF | . | 14 | TRBJ2-7 | TRBD2 | TRBV5-5
TGTGCCAGCAGTGGTTACGAGCAGTACTTC | CASSGYEQYF | . | 10 | TRBJ2-7 | . | TRBV28